The clone carrying this T cell receptor beta chain came up many times. Its antigen remains unknown. The cohort's ophthalmopathy patients, a group with duration under 3 months, had a Clinical Activity Score of at least 3 and a NOSPECS grade of at least 4. This sample was included in a study of T cells in Graves' hyperthyroidism and ophthalmopathy. Study-wide background: Staff took peripheral blood when the initial diagnosis was made, before any treatment began.

CDR1 is SGHRS and CDR2 is YFSETQ in the germline V gene. The CDR3 runs 13 residues. Trimming took 4 bases from V and 2 from J; bases not matched to a gene: 2. The CDR3 regions of TCR beta were amplified from RNA transcripts. The study used the HTBI primer set for a first-round RT-PCR of the TCR CDR3. TCRdb fed the multiplex PCR reads into MiXCR, producing one record per CDR3 protein. The table lists over 500,000 distinct CDR3 sequences, 17% of them singletons, with 15% to 20% in the top ten. Findings and caveats of the study: Patients with ophthalmopathy were separated from those with stable hyperthyroidism by a 13 V-J model. Most clonotypes that expanded in the thyroid above 0.001 also showed up in blood.

The rearrangement links TRBV5-1 to TRBJ1-2; 7 bases line up with TRBD1. This clonotype was obtained from a woman younger than 30 with Graves' ophthalmopathy. The sample was blood. The CDR3 sequence is CASSQGQNYGYTF. CDR3 DNA: TGCGCCAGCAGCCAGGGACAGAACTATGGCTACACCTTC.